One and the same sample provided the 12 T cell receptor beta chains below, sequenced in a study of blood T cell repertoires in COVID-19. Libraries were prepared by immunoSEQ multiplex PCR; TCRdb keeps only in-frame clonotypes and omits some of them. Of 65,000 to 80,000 clones in the sample, approximately 90% were seen once. Material for sequencing was peripheral blood. The receptor source for this set is a man aged 25-45 years with acute or convalescent COVID-19.

This clone was detected once. The chain recombines TRBV7-9 with TRBJ1-1; no firm D call. V was clipped by 5 bases and J by 0 bases, with 13 bases between them. Germline lookup yields CDR1 SEHNR and CDR2 FQNEAQ (reference sequence). The CDR3 has 15 amino acids. CDR3 bases: TGTGCCAGCAGCCAAGTGCGGAGGCTGAACACTGAAGCTTTCTTT. Its protein product is CASSQVRRLNTEAFF.

V and J are TRBV2 and TRBJ1-1, with D maybe TRBD1 (5 bases). The ends were cut back, 6 bases at V and 0 bases at J, with 11 bases in the middle. Germline lookup yields CDR1 SNHLY and CDR2 FYNNEI. The CDR3 has 14 amino acids. CDR3: CASRLRVMNTEAFF. Written as DNA, the CDR3 is TGTGCCAGCAGGCTCAGGGTCATGAACACTGAAGCTTTCTTT.

The gene calls are TRBV27 and TRBJ2-1, with a tentative D call TRBD1 (6 bases). This CDR3 has 14 amino acids. Germline loops: CDR1 MNHEY, CDR2 SMNVEV (reference sequence). V was shortened by 5 bases and J by 8 bases, with 16 bases between the two germline ends. CDR3 coding DNA: TGTGCCAGCAGTCAACGGGACACCATCGATGAGCAGTTCTTC. It encodes CASSQRDTIDEQFF.

This sequence joins TRBV2 and TRBJ2-5; 12 bases are shared with TRBD2. Trimming at V came to 7 bases and at J to 4 bases, leaving 4 bases not matched to a gene. CDR3 length: 14 residues. Germline lookup yields CDR1 SNHLY and CDR2 FYNNEI. CDR3 nucleotides: TGTGCCAGCAAACTAGCGGGGGGTAGAGAGACCCAGTACTTC. Its translation is CASKLAGGRETQYF.

This sequence joins TRBV18 and TRBJ2-5; 8 bases align to TRBD1. With 6 bases clipped from V and 1 base from J, the junction kept 10 bases outside the gene matches. The CDR3 spans 16 residues. The germline gives CDR1 KGHSH, CDR2 LQKENI. CDR3 DNA sequence: TGTGCCAGCTCCCCTCAATGGCAGGGGGCCCAAGAGACCCAGTACTTC. This codes for CASSPQWQGAQETQYF.

This sequence joins TRBV3-1 (or the pseudogene TRBV3-2) and TRBJ2-1, with 7 positions matching TRBD2. With V trimmed by 4 bases and J by 4 bases, 10 bases remained unmatched. The CDR3 has 16 residues. Germline CDR1 and CDR2: LGHDT and YNNKEL (reference sequence). CDR3: CASSPGRASGYNEQFF. The CDR3 DNA follows: TGTGCCAGCAGCCCAGGGCGGGCTAGCGGTTACAATGAGCAGTTCTTC.

The CDR3 region is CATGPGTGFSQPQHF. DNA of the CDR3: TGTGCCACAGGACCCGGGACAGGGTTTAGTCAGCCCCAGCATTTT. The V gene is TRBV28, the J gene TRBJ1-5; TRBD1 matches at 9 bases. The junction had 13 bases not matched to a gene; V was cut back by 10 bases and J by 6 bases. The CDR3 length is 15 residues. The germline gives CDR1 MDHEN, CDR2 SYDVKM.

The count of this clone is one. The CDR3 protein is CASRYKQGSPEAFF. Here the CDR3 DNA reads TGTGCCAGCAGATACAAACAGGGAAGCCCTGAAGCTTTCTTT. This chain links TRBV6-5 with TRBJ1-1; D is perhaps TRBD1 (6 bases). Trimming left V 6 bases short and J 6 bases short, with 17 bases between. The germline gives CDR1 MNHEY, CDR2 SVGAGI. This CDR3 has 14 residues.

V and J are TRBV3-1 (or the pseudogene TRBV3-2) and TRBJ2-7, with 8 positions matching TRBD1. Trimming took 1 base from V and 7 from J; bases not matched to a gene: 6. This CDR3 has 14 amino acids. Looked up from germline, CDR1 is LGHDT and CDR2 is YNNKEL (reference sequence). The chain's CDR3 is CASSQVQGAVEQYF. The CDR3 DNA is TGTGCCAGCAGCCAAGTTCAGGGGGCGGTTGAGCAGTACTTC.

The gene calls are TRBV19 and TRBJ1-1; weak D call: TRBD1 (5 bases). Germline CDR1 reads LNHDA; CDR2 reads SQIVND (reference sequence). Trimming removed 3 bases at V and 1 base at J, with 18 bases between. The CDR3 has 17 amino acids. CDR3 nucleotides: TGTGCCAGTAGTATCGCCGTTCTGGGGAGGGGGAACACTGAAGCTTTCTTT. Translation: CASSIAVLGRGNTEAFF.

This chain uses TRBV20-1 with TRBJ1-1, with TRBD1 as a possible D gene (6 bases). Per the germline V gene, CDR1 is DFQATT and CDR2 is SNEGSKA (reference sequence). V was cut by 5 bases and J by 13 bases, with 17 bases left in between. The CDR3 runs to 11 residues. The CDR3 DNA sequence: TGCAGTGCTTTCAGACAGGCGATCGGTTTCTTT. Encoded protein: CSAFRQAIGFF.

The V gene is TRBV27, the J gene TRBJ1-2; a possible D gene is TRBD1 (5 bases). The V gene lost 5 bases and the J gene lost 4 bases, with 17 bases spanning the gap. The CDR3 is 15 residues long. Germline V gene lookup returns CDR1 MNHEY and CDR2 SMNVEV (reference sequence). This CDR3 is CASSPQGGVGYGYTF. DNA of the CDR3: TGTGCCAGCAGTCCCCAGGGAGGCGTTGGCTATGGCTACACCTTC.